One and the same sample provided the 16 T cell receptor beta chains below, sequenced in a study of shared clonotypes between healthy human individuals. TCRdb's copy holds only in-frame clones and misses some; the assay was immunoSEQ multiplex PCR. The sample has more than 200,000 clones; 65% to 70% are singletons. Sequencing was performed on memory CD4+ T cells sorted from blood. Subset denoted: CD45RA-negative fraction. These receptor sequences come from a man under 40 in good health.

The CDR3 loop is CASSDRTGAETQYF. Here the CDR3 DNA reads TGTGCCAGCAGCGACCGGACAGGGGCGGAGACCCAGTACTTC. The rearrangement joins TRBV5-4 to TRBJ2-5, with 9 bases that match TRBD1. Germline trimming cut 4 bases from V and 5 bases from J; bases unmatched to any gene: 6. Germline values: CDR1 SGHNT, CDR2 YYREEE (reference sequence). The CDR3 runs 14 residues.

This clone was detected many times. The chain uses TRBV19 and TRBJ1-3; D unresolved. V was cut by 2 bases and J by 2 bases, with 7 bases left in between. CDR1 LNHDA and CDR2 SQIVND come from the germline V gene (reference sequence). The CDR3 is 14 amino acids. DNA for the CDR3: TGTGCCAGTAGTATATCAAGGCCTGGAAACACCATATATTTT. Translated: CASSISRPGNTIYF.

V gene TRBV5-1 combines with J gene TRBJ2-2, with 7 bases fitting TRBD1. V shed 1 base, J shed 1 base, and the junction held 19 bases outside the gene matches. The CDR3 consists of 21 residues. CDR1 is SGHRS and CDR2 is YFSETQ in the germline V gene. CDR3 DNA sequence: TGCGCCAGCAGCTTGTGGAGGCGCTTGGAAGGACAGGCGATGAACACCGGGGAGCTGTTTTTT. It codes for CASSLWRRLEGQAMNTGELFF.

This clone came up once. The chain recombines TRBV12-1 with TRBJ2-2; TRBD1 is taken as the D call from the table, unchecked against the DNA. TRBV12-1 is a pseudogene locus. The CDR3 has 17 residues. The CDR3 DNA reads as TGTGCCAGCAGCTTTGCGGGGGCCCCCTTGTGCACCGGGGAGCTGTTTTTT. Protein product: CASSFAGAPLCTGELFF.

This clone was picked up a small number of times. This chain links TRBV9 with TRBJ2-2; 10 positions match TRBD2. J was trimmed by 1 base and V by 4 bases; bases with no gene match: 13. Germline V gives CDR1 SGDLS, CDR2 YYNGEE. This CDR3 has 19 residues. The CDR3 loop is CASSPRRLAGVLNTGELFF. CDR3 DNA: TGTGCCAGCAGCCCGCGGAGGCTAGCGGGAGTGTTGAACACCGGGGAGCTGTTTTTT.

This rearrangement joins TRBV5-1 to TRBJ1-2; D gene unclear. Germline CDR1 is SGHRS and CDR2 is YFSETQ. CDR3 length equals 13 residues. The V end lost 0 bases, the J end lost 6 bases, and 9 bases lay between the germline ends. CDR3 region: CASSLEADNGYTF. DNA of the CDR3: TGCGCCAGCAGCTTGGAGGCAGACAATGGCTACACCTTC.

The V and J genes are TRBV18 and TRBJ1-1; possible D gene TRBD1, 5 bases. Trimming pared 8 bases from V and 3 bases from J, leaving 13 bases between. Germline V gene sequence: CDR1 KGHSH, CDR2 LQKENI. CDR3 size: 13 residues. CDR3 sequence reads: CASGKGSDTEAFF. DNA of the CDR3: TGTGCCAGCGGAAAGGGGTCGGACACTGAAGCTTTCTTT.

This chain joins TRBV7-2 and TRBJ2-5; D may correspond to TRBD1 or TRBD2 (5 bases each). Per the germline V gene, CDR1 is SGHTA and CDR2 is FQGNSA. V shed 5 bases and J shed 0 bases, with 19 bases lying between them. The CDR3 covers 17 residues. The CDR3 loop is CASSPGQGTGYQETQYF. CDR3 bases: TGTGCCAGCAGCCCCGGCCAGGGAACGGGGTACCAAGAGACCCAGTACTTC.

This clone occurred a few times. The V gene is TRBV28, the J gene TRBJ2-7, with TRBD2 identical over 9 bases. Germline V gene sequence: CDR1 MDHEN, CDR2 SYDVKM. CDR3 length: 13 residues. The V and J ends lost 7 bases and 3 bases, in that order; junction bases with no gene match: 4. In nucleotides, the CDR3 is TGTGCCAGCATGGCGGGAGGGTACTACGAGCAGTACTTC. Protein: CASMAGGYYEQYF.

The chain couples TRBV28 to TRBJ1-2; the match to TRBD1 covers 8 bases. The CDR3 is made up of 15 amino acids. Trimming at V came to 5 bases and at J to 2 bases, leaving 7 bases not matched to a gene. Germline CDR1 and CDR2: MDHEN and SYDVKM. The CDR3 coding sequence is TGTGCCAGCAGTCGACAGGGGCCGAGGAACTATGGCTACACCTTC. Its protein is CASSRQGPRNYGYTF.

This clone was counted only a few times. The V call is TRBV1, the J call TRBJ2-3; the table calls TRBD2, which could not be checked here. TRBV1 is given as a pseudogene. The CDR3 contains 18 residues. CDR3 in amino acids: CTSSLGPRGAIPTDTQYF. CDR3 coding DNA: TGCACCAGCAGCCTGGGACCTCGCGGGGCAATCCCCACAGATACGCAGTATTTT.

For the CDR3, the DNA is TGCAGCGCTGCCGGACTAGCGGGCACAGAGAGGAATGAGCAGTTCTTC. This encodes CSAAGLAGTERNEQFF. The V call is TRBV29-1, the J call TRBJ2-1, with 11 bases fitting TRBD2. CDR1 and CDR2 (germline): SQVTM, ANQGSEA. This CDR3 spans 16 amino acids. J gave up 7 bases and V 7 bases, and 15 bases lay outside the gene matches.

This clone was counted between two and nine times. CDR3 sequence: CSVPRPGTSYEQYF. The DNA of the CDR3 is TGCAGCGTGCCCCGTCCAGGGACCTCCTACGAGCAGTACTTC. The chain couples TRBV29-1 to TRBJ2-7; D could derive from TRBD1 or TRBD2 (5 bases each). V was trimmed by 6 bases and J by 0 bases, leaving 15 bases between them. Germline CDR1 and CDR2: SQVTM and ANQGSEA. This CDR3 region has 14 residues.

The V call is TRBV19, the J call TRBJ2-3, with D unresolved. The CDR3 loop spans 19 amino acids. Germline V lookup: CDR1 LNHDA, CDR2 SQIVND (reference sequence). V lost 2 bases to trimming and J lost 0 bases, with 21 bases between them. The CDR3 DNA is TGTGCCAGTAGTATAACATTCGCGGTCCCACTTCTAAGCACAGATACGCAGTATTTT. It encodes CASSITFAVPLLSTDTQYF. The variable domain in full, with the rest retrieved from reference TRBV19 and TRBJ2-3, is DGGITQSPKYLFRKEGQNVTLSCEQNLNHDAMYWYRQDPGQGLRLIYYSQIVNDFQKGDIAEGYSVSREKKESFPLTVTSAQKNPTAFYLCASSITFAVPLLSTDTQYFGPGTRLTVL.

The CDR3 loop reads CASSLGQDSEQYF. CDR3 DNA: TGTGCCAGCAGTCTGGGACAGGACTCCGAGCAGTACTTC. V and J are TRBV7-3 and TRBJ2-7; 8 bases line up with TRBD1. CDR3 length: 13 residues. V lost 6 bases to trimming and J lost 6 bases; unmatched junction nucleotides: 7. Germline V CDR1 and CDR2: SGHTA, FQGTGA. The whole variable domain, filled in from reference TRBV7-3 and TRBJ2-7, reads GAGVSQTPSNKVTEKGKYVELRCDPISGHTALYWYRQSLGQGPEFLIYFQGTGAADDSGLPNDRFFAVRPEGSVSTLKIQRTERGDSAVYLCASSLGQDSEQYFGPGTRLTVT.

This chain uses TRBV7-9 with TRBJ2-7, with TRBD1 identical over 9 bases. This CDR3 has 15 amino acids. J was trimmed by 5 bases and V by 5 bases; bases with no gene match: 10. Germline CDR1 reads SEHNR; CDR2 reads FQNEAQ (reference sequence). The CDR3 reads CASSISGTGTHEQYF. CDR3 DNA sequence: TGTGCCAGCAGCATATCCGGGACAGGGACCCACGAGCAGTACTTC.